These 20 T cell receptor beta chains were all obtained from the same sample, sequenced in a study of shared clonotypes between healthy human individuals. CD45RO-negative CD8 cells positively selected for CCR7 made up the naive population, which excluded terminally differentiated effector memory CD45RA+ cells. Produced via immunoSEQ multiplex PCR; TCRdb's table is partial and in-frame only. The profile shows 1.5 million to 2.5 million clones, approximately 94% of them singletons. Material: naive CD8+ T cells sorted from blood. The receptors were gathered from a man younger than 30 in good health.

To note about this clone: In the same sample, other DNA sequences code for this CDR3. The rearrangement uses TRBV28 and TRBJ2-7; 9 bases line up with TRBD1. The CDR3 sequence is 14 residues long. Germline values: CDR1 MDHEN, CDR2 SYDVKM. Trimming cost V 6 bases and J 0 bases; bases outside gene matches: 3. The CDR3 DNA reads as TGTGCCAGCAGCCAGACAGGGGGCTCCTACGAGCAGTACTTC. This gives the protein CASSQTGGSYEQYF. The variable domain in full, completed from reference TRBV28 and TRBJ2-7, reads DVKVTQSSRYLVKRTGEKVFLECVQDMDHENMFWYRQDPGLGLRLIYFSYDVKMKEKGDIPEGYSVSREKKERFSLILESASTNQTSMYLCASSQTGGSYEQYFGPGTRLTVT.

The CDR3 region is CAWSKAVPPYEQYF. The CDR3 bases are TGTGCCTGGAGTAAGGCAGTTCCCCCATACGAGCAGTACTTC. V and J are TRBV30 and TRBJ2-7; D remains ambiguous. Germline V gene data show CDR1 as GTSNPN and CDR2 as SVGIG (reference sequence). V was trimmed by 2 bases and J by 4 bases, leaving 15 bases between them. The CDR3 contains 14 residues.

This chain joins TRBV5-8 and TRBJ2-2; 10 positions match TRBD2. After removal of 3 bases from V and 4 bases from J, the junction contained 6 bases not matched to a gene. The CDR3 runs to 16 residues. The germline CDR1 and CDR2 sequences are SGHTS and YDEGEE. The CDR3 is CASSSEAGGATGELFF. The CDR3 DNA sequence: TGTGCCAGCAGCTCTGAAGCGGGAGGGGCCACCGGGGAGCTGTTTTTT.

The chain joins TRBV5-6 to TRBJ2-2; 9 bases map to TRBD1. V trimming: 3 bases; J trimming: 7 bases; junction bases outside the gene matches: 10. Germline V gives CDR1 SGHDT, CDR2 YYEEEE. The CDR3 has 16 residues. DNA of the CDR3: TGTGCCAGCAGCTCGTCCGGGACAGGGCTGTTCGGGGAGCTGTTTTTT. This codes for CASSSSGTGLFGELFF. The complete variable domain, with remaining parts taken from reference TRBV5-6 and TRBJ2-2, reads DAGVTQSPTHLIKTRGQQVTLRCSPKSGHDTVSWYQQALGQGPQFIFQYYEEEERQRGNFPDRFSGHQFPNYSSELNVNALLLGDSALYLCASSSSGTGLFGELFFGEGSRLTVL.

This clone occurred once. The chain has TRBV4-3 and TRBJ1-1; TRBD1 is a possible D gene (5 bases). CDR3 length: 16 amino acids. V gave up 3 bases and J gave up 5 bases, with 19 bases separating them. The V gene's germline CDR1 is LGHNA and CDR2 YSLEER. The CDR3 DNA reads as TGCGCCAGCAGCCAGGGGACCGCTCTCGCGGGGACTGAAGCTTTCTTT. Translating it yields CASSQGTALAGTEAFF.

The chain has TRBV9 and TRBJ2-7; D possibly corresponds to TRBD2 (6 bases). This CDR3 has 13 residues. Germline V gene sequence: CDR1 SGDLS, CDR2 YYNGEE. V lost 0 bases, J lost 6 bases, and 10 bases lay in between. The CDR3 nucleotides are TGTGCCAGCAGCGTAGGGGACTTTGGCGAGCAGTACTTC. Translation: CASSVGDFGEQYF.

A word on this clone: Other DNA sequences in the sample encode the same CDR3. This chain's CDR3 is CASSESRGYEQYF. The CDR3 DNA reads as TGCGCCAGCAGTGAGTCGCGGGGGTACGAGCAGTACTTC. This rearrangement joins TRBV10-2 to TRBJ2-7; TRBD2 matches at 7 bases. V shed 0 bases and J 4 bases; nucleotides not matched to a gene: 0. The CDR3 extends over 13 amino acids. Per the germline V gene, CDR1 is WSHSY and CDR2 is SAAADI.

For the CDR3, the DNA is TGTGCCAGCAGTTTTAATCTATGGGATGGCTACACCTTC. Translated, it gives CASSFNLWDGYTF. The gene calls are TRBV28 and TRBJ1-2; no definite D call. In germline, CDR1 is MDHEN, CDR2 SYDVKM. The CDR3 spans 13 residues. Trimming shortened V by 3 bases and J by 6 bases, and 11 bases separated the two germline ends.

The V call is TRBV28, the J call TRBJ2-3, with a tentative D call TRBD2 (6 bases). V lost 7 bases and J 3 bases, leaving 11 bases between the germline ends. The CDR3 sequence is 13 residues long. Germline assignment: CDR1 MDHEN and CDR2 SYDVKM. The CDR3 nucleotides are TGTGCCAGCACTCGTGGGGGGACAGATACGCAGTATTTT. This codes for CASTRGGTDTQYF.

The genes are TRBV7-8 and TRBJ2-5; D is ambiguous. The CDR3 is 12 residues long. Trimming stripped 5 bases from V and 5 bases from J, with 9 bases between. Germline V gene sequence: CDR1 SGHVS, CDR2 FQNEAQ. CDR3 protein: CASSPISETQYF. The CDR3 nucleotides are TGTGCCAGCAGCCCCATCAGCGAGACCCAGTACTTC.

V gene TRBV13 combines with J gene TRBJ2-1; TRBD2 matches at 13 bases. V lost 4 bases, J lost 6 bases, and 9 bases stayed unmatched. The CDR3 is made up of 17 amino acids. CDR1 is PRHDT, CDR2 FYEKMQ, per germline (reference sequence). In nucleotides, the CDR3 is TGTGCCAGCAGCTCCGGACTAGCGGGAGAGGTAATCAATGAGCAGTTCTTC. Translated, it gives CASSSGLAGEVINEQFF. Full variable domain (outside the CDR3, taken from reference TRBV13 and TRBJ2-1): AAGVIQSPRHLIKEKRETATLKCYPIPRHDTVYWYQQGPGQDPQFLISFYEKMQSDKGSIPDRFSAQQFSDYHSELNMSSLELGDSALYFCASSSGLAGEVINEQFFGPGTRLTVL.

As to this clone: One junction end does not reproduce the germline sequence, and a read error may be involved. The chain combines TRBV7-7 with TRBJ2-7; a weak D match, TRBD2 (6 bases). In germline, CDR1 is SSHAT, CDR2 FNYEAQ (reference sequence). This CDR3 is built from 13 residues. CDR3 bases: TGTGCTAGCAGCTTGGGTAGCGGCTACGAGCAGTACTTC. Translating it yields CASSLGSGYEQYF.

The V and J genes are TRBV15 and TRBJ2-7, with a possible D match to TRBD1 (5 bases). Per the germline V gene, CDR1 is LNHNV and CDR2 is YYDKDF (reference sequence). Trimming took off 2 bases at V and 3 bases at J, with 14 bases between the two ends. The CDR3 extends over 15 amino acids. CDR3 sequence reads: CATSRKTGSSYEQYF. In nucleotides, the CDR3 is TGTGCCACCAGCAGAAAAACAGGCTCGAGCTACGAGCAGTACTTC.

The rearrangement joins TRBV13 to TRBJ2-5, with no clear D. V shed 6 bases and J shed 5 bases, with 13 bases lying between them. The CDR3 is made up of 13 amino acids. The germline CDR1 and CDR2 sequences are PRHDT and FYEKMQ (reference sequence). The CDR3 spells CASRRVTWETQYF. DNA of the CDR3: TGTGCCAGCAGACGAGTCACTTGGGAGACCCAGTACTTC.

The V call is TRBV27, the J call TRBJ2-1, with 15 bases identical to TRBD2. The CDR3 sequence is 18 residues long. The trim removed 1 base at V and 7 bases at J, leaving 8 bases unmatched. Germline CDR1 reads MNHEY; CDR2 reads SMNVEV (reference sequence). CDR3 amino acids: CASSLLVPGLAGGNEQFF. Here the CDR3 DNA reads TGTGCCAGCAGTTTATTGGTACCGGGACTAGCGGGGGGAAATGAGCAGTTCTTC.

This rearrangement joins TRBV7-8 to TRBJ2-1; D remains ambiguous. The length of the CDR3 is 15 residues. CDR1 SGHVS and CDR2 FQNEAQ come from the germline V gene. Trimming took 5 bases from V and 0 from J, leaving 11 bases between them. CDR3 protein: CASSPRQVSYNEQFF. CDR3 coding DNA: TGTGCCAGCAGCCCGCGACAAGTCTCCTACAATGAGCAGTTCTTC.

The chain recombines TRBV6-1 with TRBJ2-7; TRBD2 matches 8 bases. This CDR3 comprises 18 residues. Unmatched junction bases numbered 14, after V lost 2 bases and J lost 2 bases. The germline gives CDR1 MNHNS, CDR2 SASEGT. In DNA, the CDR3 is TGTGCCAGCAGTGAAATCTGGAAAGGCGGGGGGAACCCCTACGAGCAGTACTTC. Its translation is CASSEIWKGGGNPYEQYF.

This rearrangement joins TRBV5-4 to TRBJ2-7; 12 nucleotides agree with TRBD1. After removal of 5 bases from V and 7 bases from J, the junction contained 10 bases not matched to a gene. CDR1 is SGHNT, CDR2 YYREEE, per germline (reference sequence). The CDR3 spans 15 residues. CDR3 bases: TGTGCCAGCAGGGTGATGGGGACAGGGGGCCGGGAGCAGTACTTC. Amino acid sequence: CASRVMGTGGREQYF.

The chain combines TRBV2 with TRBJ2-7, with no clear D. The V end lost 1 base, the J end lost 3 bases, and 7 bases lay between the germline ends. The germline CDR1 and CDR2 sequences are SNHLY and FYNNEI. The CDR3 totals 13 residues. The CDR3, as DNA: TGTGCCAGCAGTGAAGTCCTCTTCTACGAGCAGTACTTC. Protein product: CASSEVLFYEQYF.

The CDR3 sequence: CASSYRRGPWAEAFF. CDR3 bases: TGTGCCAGCAGTTACCGCAGGGGGCCTTGGGCTGAAGCTTTCTTT. The rearrangement uses TRBV6-5 and TRBJ1-1; TRBD1 matches at 8 bases. This CDR3 region has 15 residues. CDR1 is MNHEY and CDR2 is SVGAGI in the germline V gene. V was pared by 2 bases and J by 6 bases, with 8 bases of the junction left unmatched.